This T cell receptor (beta chain) comes out of a study of cytomegalovirus exposure and HLA in healthy donors. The V end was cut by 1 base, the J end by 0 bases, with 10 bases between. CDR3 size: 16 residues. In germline, CDR1 is SGHAT, CDR2 FQNNGV. With 60 Vbeta and 13 Jbeta primers, the PCR was carried out. The repertoire was sequenced with immunoSEQ multiplex PCR; TCRdb's copy has only in-frame clones and lacks some. Among 75,000 to 90,000 clones listed, 70% to 85% were seen once. Study-wide results and limits: In a later analysis, several top co-occurrence clusters appeared linked to parvovirus B19, influenza, CMV and Epstein-Barr virus.

With respect to this clone: The antigen is undetermined.

Sequenced material: PBMCs. The clonotype was recovered from a human donor in good health. The chain couples TRBV11-2 to TRBJ1-3; unclear D gene. The CDR3 sequence is CASSLVELFSGNTIYF. CDR3 coding DNA: TGTGCCAGCAGCTTAGTTGAGTTATTCTCTGGAAACACCATATATTTT. Based on the CDR3 plus reference TRBV11-2 and TRBJ1-3, the full variable domain is EAGVAQSPRYKIIEKRQSVAFWCNPISGHATLYWYQQILGQGPKLLIQFQNNGVVDDSQLPKDRFSAERLKGVDSTLKIQPAKLEDSAVYLCASSLVELFSGNTIYFGEGSWLTVV.